This TCR beta chain stems from a study of T cell responses to AZD1222 COVID-19 vaccine. Worth noting for this clone: Its specificity is unknown.

Study-wide results and limits: It was only 6 or 7 AZD1222 recipients who were seropositive at baseline. Researchers took repertoire samples only after the peak T cell response had come. Females made up more of the donors, who were largely white British, and clonal diversity may have come out too low.

Unmatched junction bases numbered 8, after V lost 3 bases and J lost 6 bases. Germline CDR1 reads MGHRA; CDR2 reads YSYEKL. The CDR3 consists of 14 residues. The method was immunoSEQ multiplex PCR; TCRdb's version includes in-frame clones alone and lacks a portion of them. The table lists just under 75,000 clones, around three quarters of them singletons. This receptor was identified in an adult who received the AZD1222 COVID-19 vaccine. Sequencing was performed on peripheral blood, taken 28 days after the second AZD1222 dose. The chain is built from TRBV4-1 and TRBJ2-7, with 7 bases identical to TRBD2. As DNA, the CDR3 is TGCGCCAGCAGCCAGTTGCTGCGGGGGTCCGAGCAGTACTTC. It encodes CASSQLLRGSEQYF.